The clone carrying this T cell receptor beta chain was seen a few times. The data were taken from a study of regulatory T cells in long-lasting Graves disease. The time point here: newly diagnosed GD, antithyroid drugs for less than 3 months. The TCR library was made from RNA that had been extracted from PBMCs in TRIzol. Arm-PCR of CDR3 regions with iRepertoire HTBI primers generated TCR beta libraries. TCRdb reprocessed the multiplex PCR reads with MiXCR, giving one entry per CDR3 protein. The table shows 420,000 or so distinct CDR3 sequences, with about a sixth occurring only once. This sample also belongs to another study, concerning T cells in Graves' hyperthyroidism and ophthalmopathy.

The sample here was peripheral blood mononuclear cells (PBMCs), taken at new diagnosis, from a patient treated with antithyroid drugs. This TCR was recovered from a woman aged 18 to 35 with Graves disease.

CDR3 nucleotides: TGTGCCAGCAGCTCATTACAGGGGTACTATGGCTACACCTTC. Its protein product is CASSSLQGYYGYTF. V gene TRBV5-5 combines with J gene TRBJ1-2; 7 bases map to TRBD1. Germline V gene sequence: CDR1 SGHKS, CDR2 YYEKEE (reference sequence). The CDR3 consists of 14 residues. Trimming at V came to 3 bases and at J to 3 bases, leaving 5 bases not matched to a gene.